This TCR beta chain is drawn from a study of yellow fever vaccine responses in identical twins. Trimming left V 4 bases short and J 6 bases short, with 19 bases between. Germline V gene data show CDR1 as SGHRS and CDR2 as YFSETQ. The length of the CDR3 is 15 residues. Overall study findings and caveats: On the reported evidence, twins' vaccine T cell responses seemed partly convergent and partly personalized.

TCRdb called the RT-PCR reads again in MiXCR, with one record for every CDR3 protein. The data show 1,500 or so distinct CDR3 sequences, around nine tenths seen once. Notes on this clonotype: Its matching antigen is unknown.

The V gene is TRBV5-1, the J gene TRBJ1-1, with TRBD1 as a possible D gene (6 bases). The sequence came from a woman aged 18 to 35 who received the yellow fever vaccine. The starting material was T cells from blood (PBMCs), unsorted or a sorted subset (not recorded which), obtained before or after yellow fever vaccination (not recorded which). DNA of the CDR3: TGCGCCAGCAGCGATACCGGGACATTGGGGGCTGAAGCTTTCTTT. Translation: CASSDTGTLGAEAFF.